Detailed here is one T cell receptor (beta chain). Its specificity is not known. This entry comes from a study of OX40 agonist ivuxolimab in advanced cancers. Study summary: The dose of intravenous ivuxolimab that patients received every 2 weeks ranged from 0.01 to 10 mg/kg. General study points: Within 6 weeks, CD4+ and CD8+ blood T cells expanded clonally at 0.1 to 3.0 mg/kg.

Sequenced by immunoSEQ multiplex PCR; TCRdb stores in-frame clones only, minus some. The sample lists 84,000 or so clones, around nine tenths occurring once. V was trimmed by 1 base and J by 7 bases, leaving 11 bases between them. This CDR3 has 14 amino acids. Germline CDR1 is MDHEN and CDR2 is SYDVKM. This clonotype was sampled from an adult with an advanced solid tumor such as melanoma, head and neck, liver or kidney cancer. This chain joins TRBV28 and TRBJ1-5; D ambiguous. Sample: CD4+ or CD8+ T cells sorted from blood, taken in a trial of the OX40 agonist ivuxolimab. The CDR3 bases are TGTGCCAGCAGTTTATCCCCGGGAGGACAGCCCCAGCATTTT. This encodes CASSLSPGGQPQHF.